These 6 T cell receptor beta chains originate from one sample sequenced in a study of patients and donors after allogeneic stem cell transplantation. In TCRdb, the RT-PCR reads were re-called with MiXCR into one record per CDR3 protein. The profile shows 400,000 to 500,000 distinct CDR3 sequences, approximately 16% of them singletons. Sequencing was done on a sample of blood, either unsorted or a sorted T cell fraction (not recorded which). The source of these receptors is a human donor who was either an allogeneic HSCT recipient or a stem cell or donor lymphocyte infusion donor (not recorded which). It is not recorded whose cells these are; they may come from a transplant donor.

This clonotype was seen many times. CDR3 loop: CASSLGLRGETDTQYF. Written as DNA, the CDR3 is TGCGCCAGCAGCTTGGGCCTGAGGGGGGAAACAGATACGCAGTATTTT. This rearrangement joins TRBV5-1 to TRBJ2-3; D may correspond to TRBD1 or TRBD2 (6 bases each). Trimming took off 0 bases at V and 3 bases at J, with 14 bases between the two ends. This CDR3 region has 16 residues. Germline V lookup: CDR1 SGHRS, CDR2 YFSETQ.

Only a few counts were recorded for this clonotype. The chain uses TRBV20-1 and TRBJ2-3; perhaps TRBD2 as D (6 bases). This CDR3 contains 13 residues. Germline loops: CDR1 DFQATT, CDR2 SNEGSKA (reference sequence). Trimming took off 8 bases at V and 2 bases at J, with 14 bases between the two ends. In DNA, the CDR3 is TGCAGTCCCAAGGGGAGGTCCACAGATACGCAGTATTTT. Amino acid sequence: CSPKGRSTDTQYF.

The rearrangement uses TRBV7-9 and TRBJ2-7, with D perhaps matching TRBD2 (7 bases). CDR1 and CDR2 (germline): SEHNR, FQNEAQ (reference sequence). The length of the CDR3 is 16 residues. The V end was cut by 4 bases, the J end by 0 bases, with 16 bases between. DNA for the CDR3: TGTGCCAGCAGCTCCGAGGCGGGGGCAAGCTCCTACGAGCAGTACTTC. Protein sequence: CASSSEAGASSYEQYF.

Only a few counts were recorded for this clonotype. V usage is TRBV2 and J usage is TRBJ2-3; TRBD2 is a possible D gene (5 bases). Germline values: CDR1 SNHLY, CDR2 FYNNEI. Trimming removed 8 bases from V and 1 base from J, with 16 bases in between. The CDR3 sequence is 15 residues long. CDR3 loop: CASSKGSTRTDTQYF. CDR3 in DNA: TGTGCCAGCTCAAAAGGGAGCACACGCACAGATACGCAGTATTTT.

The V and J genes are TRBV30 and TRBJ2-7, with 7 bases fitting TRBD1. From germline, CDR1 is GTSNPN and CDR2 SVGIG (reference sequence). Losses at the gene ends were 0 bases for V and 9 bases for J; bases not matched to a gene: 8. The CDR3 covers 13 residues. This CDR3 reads CAWSVSRGFGQYF. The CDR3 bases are TGTGCCTGGAGTGTAAGCAGGGGGTTCGGGCAGTACTTC. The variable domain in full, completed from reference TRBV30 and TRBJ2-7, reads SQTIHQWPATLVQPVGSPLSLECTVEGTSNPNLYWYRQAAGRGLQLLFYSVGIGQISSEVPQNLSASRPQDRQFILSSKKLLLSDSGFYLCAWSVSRGFGQYFGPGTRLTVT.

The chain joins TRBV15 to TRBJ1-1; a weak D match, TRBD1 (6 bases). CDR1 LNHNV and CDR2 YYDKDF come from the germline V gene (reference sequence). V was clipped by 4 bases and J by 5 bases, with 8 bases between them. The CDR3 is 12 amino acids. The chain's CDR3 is CATSTQGTEAFF. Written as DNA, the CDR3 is TGTGCCACCAGCACTCAGGGGACTGAAGCTTTCTTT.